This T cell receptor beta chain was profiled in a study of control samples from healthy donors and cancer patients. Profiling relied on immunoSEQ multiplex PCR, and the TCRdb table lists in-frame clones only, not all of them. This table holds 60,000 to 95,000 clones, 75% to 90% found once. Germline assignment: CDR1 SGHRS and CDR2 YFSETQ. V was shortened by 0 bases and J by 3 bases, with 10 bases between the two germline ends. This CDR3 is 14 amino acids long. This clonotype was obtained from a man aged 45 to 65 in good health. This rearrangement joins TRBV5-1 to TRBJ2-7; no clear D. Sequencing was done on a sample of blood. The CDR3 here is CASSLGASYYEQYF. In DNA form, the CDR3 reads TGCGCCAGCAGCTTGGGGGCCAGCTACTACGAGCAGTACTTC. Filled out from reference TRBV5-1 and TRBJ2-7, the complete variable domain reads KAGVTQTPRYLIKTRGQQVTLSCSPISGHRSVSWYQQTPGQGLQFLFEYFSETQRNKGNFPGRFSGRQFSNSRSEMNVSTLELGDSALYLCASSLGASYYEQYFGPGTRLTVT.